The rows below give T cell receptor beta chains drawn from one sample of a study of blood T cells in healthy people across ages. TCRdb re-derived calls from the 5' RACE reads in MiXCR, one entry per CDR3 protein. Of over 700,000 distinct CDR3 sequences in the sample, about 53% were seen once. Sequenced input: blood. The receptors stem from an elderly man in good health. CDR3s include the opening cysteine and the closing phenylalanine or tryptophan. D genes are given only for firm matches. The listing skips clone size in some rows; elsewhere it reads once, few, many or a size class.

clone_size | j_call | d_call | v_call | cdr3_aa | cdr3_nt
. | TRBJ2-5 | . | TRBV5-1 | CASSLGGGNHQETQYF | TGCGCCAGCAGCTTGGGAGGTGGGAACCACCAAGAGACCCAGTACTTC
once | TRBJ2-2 | TRBD1 | TRBV28 | CASSFPGTGVNTGELFF | TGTGCCAGCAGTTTCCCCGGGACAGGGGTAAACACCGGGGAGCTGTTTTTT
. | TRBJ1-1 | . | TRBV21-1 | CASSKERMNTEAFF | TGTGCCAGCAGCAAAGAACGGATGAACACTGAAGCTTTCTTT
. | TRBJ2-3 | . | TRBV18 | CASSYLRSTGTQYF | TGTGCCAGCTCCTACCTGCGGAGCACAGGTACGCAGTATTTT
. | TRBJ2-1 | TRBD2 | TRBV24-1 | CATSDPTSGVYNEQFF | TGTGCCACCAGTGACCCCACTAGCGGGGTCTACAATGAGCAGTTCTTC
many | TRBJ2-7 | TRBD1 | TRBV7-2 | CASGQGRGGEQYF | TGTGCCAGCGGACAGGGTCGGGGAGGCGAGCAGTACTTC
few | TRBJ2-3 | TRBD1 | TRBV10-2 | CASSESWTGNRYAYF | TGCGCCAGCAGTGAGTCCTGGACAGGGAACAGATACGCGTATTTT
. | TRBJ2-7 | . | TRBV24-1 | CATSEGGPNNEQYF | TGTGCCACCAGTGAGGGGGGACCTAACAATGAGCAGTACTTC
few | TRBJ2-7 | TRBD2 | TRBV7-2 | CASSRGGGPADEQYF | TGTGCCAGTTCTCGGGGGGGAGGGCCGGCGGACGAGCAGTACTTC
few | TRBJ2-7 | . | TRBV2 | CASNLFGEGSGEQYF | TGTGCCAGCAATTTATTCGGTGAGGGGTCGGGCGAGCAGTACTTC
once | TRBJ2-5 | . | TRBV28 | CASSGHTGLQGTQYF | TGTGCCAGCAGCGGACACACAGGGCTTCAAGGGACCCAGTACTTC
. | TRBJ2-7 | . | TRBV20-1 | CSASLPPYGYEQYF | TGCAGTGCTAGTTTGCCCCCGTATGGCTACGAGCAGTACTTC